This is a list of T cell receptor beta chains from one sample in a study of T cells in Graves' hyperthyroidism and ophthalmopathy. TCRdb re-analysed the multiplex PCR reads in MiXCR, keeping a single row per CDR3 protein. Here the sample spans around 580,000 distinct CDR3 sequences, just over 45% being singletons. The sequenced sample was peripheral blood or thyroid tissue (not recorded which). These receptor sequences come from a young woman with Graves' hyperthyroidism. Each CDR3 is given with its conserved first and last residue. A D gene is named only where the DNA matches it firmly. The listing skips clone size in some rows; elsewhere it reads once, few, many or a size class.

V: TRBV15; J: TRBJ1-2; size: once; D: -; CDR3: CATSRGTAQYGYTF; DNA: TGTGCCACCAGCAGAGGGACAGCGCAATATGGCTACACCTTC
V: TRBV5-5; J: TRBJ2-5; size: many; D: TRBD2; CDR3: CASSLAAGVPTETQYF; DNA: TGTGCCAGCAGCTTGGCAGCGGGAGTCCCCACAGAGACCCAGTACTTC
V: TRBV29-1; J: TRBJ2-3; size: many; D: -; CDR3: CSVVAGVGTDTQYF; DNA: TGCAGCGTTGTAGCAGGGGTTGGGACAGATACGCAGTATTTT
V: TRBV29-1; J: TRBJ1-1; size: -; D: -; CDR3: CSALGVPNTEAFF; DNA: TGCAGCGCCCTCGGGGTTCCGAACACTGAAGCTTTCTTT
V: TRBV7-9; J: TRBJ2-1; size: -; D: -; CDR3: CASSSFGLNEQFF; DNA: TGTGCCAGCAGCTCATTTGGGCTAAATGAGCAGTTCTTC
V: TRBV11-2; J: TRBJ2-7; size: many; D: -; CDR3: CASSEIRDHYEQYF; DNA: TGTGCCAGCAGCGAAATCCGGGACCACTACGAGCAGTACTTC
V: TRBV12-3/TRBV12-4; J: TRBJ1-2; size: -; D: -; CDR3: CASRPQGYGYTF; DNA: TGTGCCAGCAGGCCACAGGGCTATGGCTACACCTTC
V: TRBV30; J: TRBJ1-5; size: few; D: -; CDR3: CAWSRGNQPQHF; DNA: TGTGCCTGGAGTAGGGGCAATCAGCCCCAGCATTTT
V: TRBV7-9; J: TRBJ2-7; size: -; D: TRBD1; CDR3: CASSPYSQGAYEQYF; DNA: TGTGCCAGCAGCCCGTACTCCCAGGGGGCCTACGAGCAGTACTTC
V: TRBV10-3; J: TRBJ2-2; size: -; D: -; CDR3: CAISLILGGPGELFF; DNA: TGTGCCATCAGTTTAATCCTGGGAGGACCCGGGGAGCTGTTTTTT
V: TRBV4-3; J: TRBJ2-7; size: -; D: TRBD2; CDR3: CASSQDLLAGTSPYEQYF; DNA: TGCGCCAGCAGCCAAGATCTACTAGCGGGAACCAGTCCCTACGAGCAGTACTTC
V: TRBV15; J: TRBJ2-7; size: many; D: -; CDR3: CATSRDPYEQYF; DNA: TGTGCCACCAGCAGAGATCCCTACGAGCAGTACTTC
V: TRBV18; J: TRBJ2-7; size: -; D: TRBD2; CDR3: CASSLRASGPYEQYF; DNA: TGTGCCAGCTCACTCCGTGCTAGCGGTCCCTACGAGCAGTACTTC
V: TRBV6-5; J: TRBJ1-6; size: many; D: -; CDR3: CASSYGGSPLHF; DNA: TGTGCCAGCAGTTATGGGGGGTCACCCCTCCACTTT
V: TRBV12-3/TRBV12-4; J: TRBJ2-7; size: -; D: -; CDR3: CASSETGGTSWGAREQYF; DNA: TGTGCCAGCAGTGAGACAGGGGGGACTAGTTGGGGCGCTCGAGAGCAGTACTTC
V: TRBV7-2; J: TRBJ2-6; size: once; D: -; CDR3: CASSLLGAYGANVLTF; DNA: TGTGCCAGCAGCTTATTGGGGGCTTATGGGGCCAACGTCCTGACTTTC
V: TRBV20-1; J: TRBJ2-4; size: -; D: TRBD1; CDR3: CSASPGTGGNIQYF; DNA: TGCAGTGCTAGTCCAGGGACAGGGGGTAACATTCAGTACTTC